This T cell receptor (beta chain) was recorded in a study of molecular identifiers for immune sequencing clone quantification. As for the study in general: Replicate experiments took RNA from around 18,000 or 91,000 naive CD8 cells, divided it five ways and sequenced four. Findings of the study overall: Jurkat TCR RNA that was spiked in from one cell was reportedly detectable among one million naive cells.

The CDR3 consists of 15 residues. Trimming took 2 bases from V and 2 from J; bases not matched to a gene: 5. Germline loops: CDR1 LNHDA, CDR2 SQIVND (reference sequence). With listed TCR primers and previously described methods, bulk TCR libraries were prepared. In TCRdb, the PCR reads were re-called with MiXCR into one record per CDR3 protein. The sample lists 60,000 to 65,000 distinct CDR3 sequences; approximately 18% were seen once. Naive CD8 T cells were sorted as CD8+CD4-CCR7+CD45RA+. Worth noting for this clonotype: The antigen remains unidentified.

This sequence joins TRBV19 and TRBJ2-7, with 8 bases identical to TRBD2. This clonotype was obtained from a human donor in good health. Some libraries in this study had Jurkat cell RNA spiked in. Sequenced sample: naive CD8+ T cells from blood, with Jurkat cell RNA spiked in. The subset was: FACS-sorted CD8+CD4-CCR7+CD45RA+ naive T cells. CDR3 DNA sequence: TGTGCCAGTAGTATATCGGGGGGGTTTCCCTACGAGCAGTACTTC. It is translated as CASSISGGFPYEQYF.